This T cell receptor (beta chain) was sequenced in a study of T cells in Graves' hyperthyroidism and ophthalmopathy. Study results and limitations: A model using 13 V-J features told ophthalmopathy apart from stable hyperthyroidism.

There are a few counts of this clonotype. The target antigen is unknown. When ophthalmopathy did not progress within 18 months, Graves' hyperthyroidism was considered stable. Lactation, pregnancy, other autoimmune disease or uncontrolled infection excluded patients. What was amplified from RNA transcripts were TCR beta CDR3 regions. The primer set for the first-round RT-PCR of the TCR CDR3 was HTBI. TCRdb reanalysed the multiplex PCR reads using MiXCR and keeps one entry per CDR3 protein. The data show a few hundred thousand distinct CDR3 sequences, 46% seen once. The sequenced material came from peripheral blood or thyroid tissue (not recorded which). The sequence was obtained from a woman aged 18-30 years with Graves' hyperthyroidism.

The CDR3 DNA reads TGTGCCAGCAGCTTAATGGCAGGATCTAGCACAGATACGCAGTATTTT. Translated, it gives CASSLMAGSSTDTQYF. The V call is TRBV7-2, the J call TRBJ2-3; D is undetermined. Germline-derived CDR1 and CDR2 are SGHTA and FQGNSA. This CDR3 comprises 16 residues. Trimming stripped 2 bases from V and 0 bases from J, with 12 bases between.